This T cell receptor beta chain was sequenced in a study of post-analysis software for immune sequencing data (dated by TCRdb to about 2015). For context, the study as a whole: Recorded disease courses included relapsing-remitting, secondary progressive and progressive-relapsing multiple sclerosis, with some patients lacking subtype annotation. The patient repertoires were compared against some twelve previously published healthy control repertoires obtained from donors aged roughly 6 to 28 years. A subset of samples was prepared in parallel using single-end sample barcoding, then pooled and co-amplified after Illumina adapter ligation. What the study reported, not specific to this receptor: Direct clustering with F measure showed strong co-clustering of samples prepared in the same batch, prompting a batch-effect correction. Patients showed significantly higher frequencies than controls for about 5 TRBV segments, among them TRBV5-6, TRBV5-1 and TRBV20-1. The control group was slightly older than the multiple sclerosis patient group. Compared with controls, multiple sclerosis patients had significantly lower normalized Chao1 diversity, a finding suggesting substantial peripheral T-cell clonal expansion.

The CDR3, cysteine through phenylalanine, is 17 amino acids long. Only the CDR3 DNA is retained, 51 bases long and in frame from the first base. V lost 4 bases and J lost 0 bases; the stretch between them is 17 bases long. CDR1 SGHRS and CDR2 YFSETQ were looked up in the germline V gene. About this clonotype: Its antigen specificity is not known. One base away there is no much larger clone; base qualities are not given.

Library preparation was by PCR. The instrument given in TCRdb is Illumina HiSeq 2500. Unique molecular identifiers were incorporated into TCR beta cDNA libraries to reduce PCR and sequencing biases. About 500,000 cDNA molecules were obtained for every 1 to 10 million input T cells, so each molecule roughly corresponded to one T cell. Patient libraries were prepared and sequenced with the same protocol used for the earlier healthy control dataset. Within a given batch, samples were prepared together, multiplexed and sequenced on the same HiSeq lane. From the authors' description of their analysis: MIGEC handled the raw barcoded reads, throwing out single-read molecular identifier groups before consensus assembly and CDR3 extraction. Clonotype tables were post-analysed with VDJtools, and diversity was normalized by down-sampling all datasets to the smallest sample size. Repertoire overlap clustering matched CDR3 amino acid but not nucleotide sequences to correct batch-related cross-sample contamination. In TCRdb, the public reads were trimmed at Q25 with fastp and aligned with MiXCR, with productive beta chains retained. CDR3 protein duplicates are merged, each entry listing the most common genes and DNA. TCRdb's processing, not the study's, gives the V and J calls here. This sample holds roughly 870,000 distinct CDR3 sequences; 53% were observed only once. Jointly, the top ten make up 4.6% of the sample.

TCR beta repertoires were profiled from peripheral blood of some 13 young patients with multiple sclerosis to demonstrate the VDJtools post-analysis software. The multiple sclerosis patients were children and adolescents ranging in age from 6 to 15 years. The sequenced material came from blood. The TCR originated in a girl aged 10 to 17 with multiple sclerosis. The sequence is built from TRBV5-1 and TRBJ2-1, with the D gene not clear enough to name. CDR3 protein: CASSRSTHLLSYNEQFF. The DNA is as follows: TGCGCCAGCAGCAGGAGTACACATCTCCTCTCCTACAATGAGCAGTTCTTC.